This T cell receptor beta chain stems from a study of Tregs in tolerant kidney transplant recipients (dated by TCRdb to the late 2010s). For context, the study as a whole: The transplants used related donors with nonmyeloablative bone marrow transplantation, and mixed chimerism in the human trials was transient. Before combined kidney and bone marrow transplantation, this study identified donor-specific regulatory T cells using TCRbeta sequencing and then followed those same cells after transplant. Summary of the overall study and its limitations: The study was constrained by small patient numbers, and validation of the findings is required in larger populations and under other immunosuppression protocols. In tolerant patients, donor-specific Tregs expanded more than Tregs overall, which suggests antigen-driven rather than nonspecific expansion. Expanding Tregs with activated donor B cells appeared to identify the most biologically relevant and donor-specific TCRbeta repertoire. Biological reproducibility was not directly assessed, although technical replication error appeared to be minimal. For some patients, the PCR primers changed as time went on, which meant samples from those patients could not be compared with one another at the nucleotide level.

Comments on this clone: No antigen is known for it. It has no much larger one-base neighbor in the sample; base qualities were not kept.

The CDR3 holds 15 amino acids from the cysteine to the phenylalanine. The kept DNA is CDR3 alone, 45 bases in frame from the first base. CDR1 is given as MNHNS and CDR2 as SASEGT, both from the germline V gene. V is clipped by 4 bases and J by 4 bases, and the sequence between their germline boundaries is 14 bases long. The sample's time point label, in plain terms: blood sample drawn before combined kidney and bone marrow transplant. Thawed PBMCs were FACS-sorted into unstimulated Tregs (CD4+CD25+CD127-), CD4+ non-Tregs (CD4+CD25-), CD4 cells and CD8 cells. Prior to Treg sorting, thawed PBMCs were rested overnight at 37 degrees C with 200 IU/ml IL-2. Several combined kidney and bone marrow transplant recipients from the ITN036ST trial were included as patients, and samples were available only from these trial subjects. Healthy control blood was processed by Ficoll density gradient to PBMCs and cryopreserved; patient PBMCs were collected before and after transplant.

For TCRbeta CDR3 sequencing, genomic DNA from the sorted cells was extracted using the QIAGEN DNeasy Blood and Tissue Kit. Through immunoSEQ, high-throughput TCRbeta CDR3 sequencing was done commercially, including PCR amplification with internal controls and bias correction. The published analysis was carried out like this. Unique productive TCRbeta sequences were defined by CDR3 nucleotide sequence where primers matched, otherwise by CDR3 amino acid sequence with Vbeta and Jbeta genes. As a correction for sorting error, sequences shared between sorted populations at a frequency ratio of 2:1 or less were discarded, and the remaining shared sequences were assigned to the higher population. A sequence counted as donor-reactive if, in CFSE-low cells, the sequence had a frequency of at least 0.01% and was expanded at least 5-fold compared with unstimulated cells. Jensen-Shannon divergence, calculated on the top 100 TCRbeta sequences ranked by frequency, was used to quantify repertoire divergence. For samples with multiple sequencing runs, sorting error was corrected in each run separately before the runs were combined. Held by TCRdb, this immuneACCESS table contains in-frame sequences only and omits some clones. Under half of the omission traces to an unresolved V gene where checked; the cause of the rest is unknown. V and J calls and clone size come straight from that table; D and trimming were deduced from the DNA. This sample comprises 60,000 to 75,000 clones, around 85% of them detected only once. Around 2.3% of the sample is held by the ten biggest clonotypes.

This specimen was Tregs from blood, taken before the transplant. The sequence was obtained from a human donor who received a combined kidney and bone marrow transplant. The chain uses TRBV6-1 and TRBJ1-3; the D gene assignment is ambiguous. The DNA is as follows: TGTGCCAGCAGTGCCCGGGGAGCGCGAGGAAACACCATATATTTT. This translates into CASSARGARGNTIYF.